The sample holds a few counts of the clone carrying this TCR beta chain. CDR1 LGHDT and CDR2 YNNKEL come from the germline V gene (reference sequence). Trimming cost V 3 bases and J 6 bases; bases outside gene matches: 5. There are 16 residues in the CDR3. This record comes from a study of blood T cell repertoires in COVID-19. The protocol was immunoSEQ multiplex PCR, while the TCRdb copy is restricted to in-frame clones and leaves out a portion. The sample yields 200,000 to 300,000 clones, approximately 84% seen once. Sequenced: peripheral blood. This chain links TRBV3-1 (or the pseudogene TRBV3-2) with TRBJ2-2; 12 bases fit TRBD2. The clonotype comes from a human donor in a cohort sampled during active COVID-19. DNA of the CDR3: TGTGCCAGCAGCCAGACGCTAGCGGGAGGGCCCGGGGAGCTGTTTTTT. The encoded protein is CASSQTLAGGPGELFF.